This entry lists 17 T cell receptor beta chains sequenced from one sample in a study of beta chain features in type 1 diabetes. The authors reverse transcribed all of the isolated RNA, so sequencing captured expressed TCRB transcripts. The assay was immunoSEQ multiplex PCR, and TCRdb's table has in-frame clones only and misses some. Seen here are 500,000 to 700,000 clones, roughly a sixth observed once, and the top ten hold about 0.093%. Material for sequencing was naive CD4+ T cells from blood. The origin of the receptors is a man aged 18-30 years in good health.

This clone was detected a few times. V usage is TRBV7-2 and J usage is TRBJ1-3; D possibly corresponds to TRBD1 (5 bases). CDR1 is SGHTA and CDR2 is FQGNSA in the germline V gene. This CDR3 spans 13 amino acids. The V and J ends lost 6 bases and 4 bases respectively, with 10 bases between them. CDR3 DNA sequence: TGTGCCAGCAGTCCACACAGGGGAAACACCATATATTTT. Protein sequence: CASSPHRGNTIYF.

This clone was seen only a few times. The chain employs TRBV19 and TRBJ2-3, with D perhaps TRBD1 (6 bases). The germline gives CDR1 LNHDA, CDR2 SQIVND (reference sequence). The CDR3 has 11 amino acids. With 4 bases removed from V and 12 bases from J, the gap between germline ends came to 11 bases. CDR3 residues: CASSKQGRQYF. The CDR3 coding sequence is TGTGCCAGTAGTAAACAGGGTCGCCAGTATTTT.

This clone was found a few times. The rearrangement uses TRBV30 and TRBJ1-1; no clear D gene. Germline values: CDR1 GTSNPN, CDR2 SVGIG (reference sequence). The CDR3 spans 13 residues. V lost 5 bases and J lost 6, with 16 bases in between. CDR3 residues: CAWGLRRVAEAFF. CDR3 nucleotide sequence: TGTGCCTGGGGTCTCAGGAGAGTCGCTGAAGCTTTCTTT.

V usage is TRBV7-9 and J usage is TRBJ2-3; no clear D. CDR3 size: 14 residues. Germline CDR1 and CDR2: SEHNR and FQNEAQ (reference sequence). V lost 2 bases and J lost 2, with 8 bases in between. DNA for the CDR3: TGTGCCAGCAGCTTAACTGTGAACACAGATACGCAGTATTTT. Residues: CASSLTVNTDTQYF.

This clone was counted only a few times. The V and J genes are TRBV19 and TRBJ2-3; unclear D gene. Trimming stripped 4 bases from V and 0 bases from J, with 8 bases between. CDR1 is LNHDA and CDR2 is SQIVND in the germline V gene (reference sequence). The CDR3 has 14 amino acids. CDR3 protein: CASSKGPSTDTQYF. CDR3 DNA sequence: TGTGCCAGTAGTAAAGGGCCCAGCACAGATACGCAGTATTTT. Based on the CDR3 plus reference TRBV19 and TRBJ2-3, the full variable domain is DGGITQSPKYLFRKEGQNVTLSCEQNLNHDAMYWYRQDPGQGLRLIYYSQIVNDFQKGDIAEGYSVSREKKESFPLTVTSAQKNPTAFYLCASSKGPSTDTQYFGPGTRLTVL.

This clone has a handful of counts. This CDR3 reads CASSLVTSGLGAQYF. In DNA form, the CDR3 reads TGTGCCAGCAGCTTAGTGACTAGCGGACTTGGGGCCCAGTACTTC. This chain connects TRBV7-9 to TRBJ2-5; 9 bases fit TRBD2. Losses at the gene ends were 1 base for V and 9 bases for J; bases not matched to a gene: 9. The CDR3 spans 15 residues. CDR1 and CDR2 (germline): SEHNR, FQNEAQ (reference sequence).

The rearrangement links TRBV29-1 to TRBJ2-7; D could derive from TRBD1 or TRBD2 (5 bases each). CDR1 SQVTM and CDR2 ANQGSEA come from the germline V gene. This CDR3 comprises 14 residues. Trimming removed 4 bases at V and 8 bases at J, with 21 bases between. The CDR3, as DNA: TGCAGCGTTGTTCAAGGGACGGGCCGCTATCAGCAGTACTTC. This sequence encodes CSVVQGTGRYQQYF.

This sequence joins TRBV7-2 and TRBJ1-1, with a possible D match to TRBD1 (5 bases). Per germline, CDR1 SGHTA and CDR2 FQGNSA. Deletions cut 3 bases from V and 3 bases from J, with 14 bases between. The CDR3 loop spans 15 amino acids. As DNA, the CDR3 is TGTGCCAGCAGCTTTGGAGGGGCTTTGGACACTGAAGCTTTCTTT. As protein: CASSFGGALDTEAFF.

This clone was picked up a small number of times. The chain is built from TRBV6-1 and TRBJ2-7; D remains unclear. CDR3 length equals 15 residues. Germline V gene sequence: CDR1 MNHNS, CDR2 SASEGT. V shed 6 bases and J shed 3 bases, with 18 bases lying between them. CDR3 protein: CASRAPGNEGYEQYF. The CDR3 bases are TGTGCCAGCAGGGCCCCAGGAAACGAAGGCTACGAGCAGTACTTC.

CDR3 nucleotide sequence: TGTGCCAGTAGTATACCCCTCACCGGCACCGGGGAGCTGTTTTTT. Protein: CASSIPLTGTGELFF. The chain links TRBV19 to TRBJ2-2; D not certain. CDR3 length equals 15 residues. The V end lost 2 bases, the J end lost 4 bases, and 11 bases lay between the germline ends. Germline CDR1 is LNHDA and CDR2 is SQIVND (reference sequence).

This clone has only a few counts. The chain combines TRBV7-3 with TRBJ1-4, with 9 bases aligning to TRBD1. The V gene's germline CDR1 is SGHTA and CDR2 FQGTGA. V shed 4 bases, J shed 8 bases, and the junction held 5 bases outside the gene matches. This CDR3 region has 14 residues. The DNA of the CDR3 is TGTGCCAGCAGCTACAGGGGGCGGAACGAAAAACTGTTTTTT. Translated: CASSYRGRNEKLFF.

The DNA for the CDR3 is TGTGCCAGCTCACCGCAAGACCAGAACACTGAAGCTTTCTTT. It codes for CASSPQDQNTEAFF. J is TRBJ1-1 and V is TRBV18; D call uncertain. V was clipped by 3 bases and J by 1 base, with 9 bases between them. The germline V gene has CDR1 KGHSH and CDR2 LQKENI. The CDR3 has 14 amino acids.

This clone has only a few counts. This CDR3 is CASSSLVEGHGQPQHF. The CDR3 DNA sequence: TGTGCCAGCAGCTCCCTGGTCGAGGGCCACGGTCAGCCCCAGCATTTT. The chain uses TRBV7-9 and TRBJ1-5; D not resolved. Germline values: CDR1 SEHNR, CDR2 FQNEAQ (reference sequence). The CDR3 consists of 16 residues. Trimming took 4 bases from V and 6 from J, leaving 19 bases between them.

The rearrangement uses TRBV19 and TRBJ1-1; unclear D gene. The CDR3 length is 13 residues. Germline V gene lookup returns CDR1 LNHDA and CDR2 SQIVND (reference sequence). Trimming shortened V by 8 bases and J by 3 bases, and 13 bases separated the two germline ends. The CDR3 reads CASGGPPDTEAFF. Here the CDR3 DNA reads TGTGCCAGTGGAGGACCGCCGGACACTGAAGCTTTCTTT. Full variable domain (rest looked up from reference TRBV19 and TRBJ1-1): DGGITQSPKYLFRKEGQNVTLSCEQNLNHDAMYWYRQDPGQGLRLIYYSQIVNDFQKGDIAEGYSVSREKKESFPLTVTSAQKNPTAFYLCASGGPPDTEAFFGQGTRLTVV.

This clone was seen a handful of times. The CDR3 spells CASSESPGVSNTEAFF. CDR3 DNA sequence: TGTGCCAGCAGTGAATCGCCAGGGGTGTCGAACACTGAAGCTTTCTTT. The rearrangement uses TRBV25-1 and TRBJ1-1; possible D gene TRBD1, 6 bases. Deletions cut 1 base from V and 1 base from J, with 13 bases between. Germline CDR1 is MGHDK and CDR2 is SYGVNS. This CDR3 contains 16 residues.

This clone was counted between two and nine times. This sequence joins TRBV7-2 and TRBJ1-5; possible D gene TRBD1, 6 bases. This CDR3 is built from 16 residues. Trimming left V 5 bases short and J 2 bases short, with 16 bases between. Germline V gives CDR1 SGHTA, CDR2 FQGNSA. This CDR3 reads CASSADRLLGNQPQHF. The CDR3 DNA sequence: TGTGCCAGCAGCGCCGACAGGTTGCTCGGCAATCAGCCCCAGCATTTT.

This sequence joins TRBV19 and TRBJ2-2; D may be TRBD1 (6 bases). The CDR3 consists of 14 residues. CDR1 LNHDA and CDR2 SQIVND come from the germline V gene (reference sequence). Trimming cost V 7 bases and J 4 bases, with 13 bases left between them. CDR3 nucleotides: TGTGCCAGTAACAGGCAGGGGTCCACCGGGGAGCTGTTTTTT. This translates into CASNRQGSTGELFF.